Listed here are 29 T cell receptor beta chains from one sample, sequenced in a study of blood T cells in healthy people across ages (dated by TCRdb to the mid-2010s). Library generation was performed with 5' RACE. The sequencer listed for this sample is Illumina HiSeq 2500. A second 7 to 11 cycle PCR used a sample-barcoded 5' primer and a J-beta primer mix. Using fastp at Q25 and MiXCR, TCRdb reprocessed the public reads and kept productive beta chains. Duplicate CDR3 protein sequences are folded into a single record with the most common DNA and genes. A total of over 950,000 distinct CDR3 sequences appear in this sample, 45% to 60% of them only once. Of the sample, around a fifth falls within the top ten clones. Sequenced input: blood. The receptors were gathered from a woman aged 60-75 years in good health.

This rearrangement joins TRBV4-1 to TRBJ2-7; D not resolved. V was trimmed by 4 bases and J by 3 bases, leaving 16 bases between them. The CDR3 extends over 15 amino acids. Germline CDR1 reads MGHRA; CDR2 reads YSYEKL. DNA of the CDR3: TGCGCCAGCAGCCGAGATCGTTCGGAAAACTACGAGCAGTACTTC. Its translation is CASSRDRSENYEQYF.

The chain recombines TRBV11-2 with TRBJ2-7; D is undetermined. The CDR3 sequence is 14 residues long. Trimming took off 3 bases at V and 0 bases at J, with 9 bases between the two ends. Per the germline V gene, CDR1 is SGHAT and CDR2 is FQNNGV. The CDR3 DNA follows: TGTGCCAGCAGCTTGCTAGTAGGCTCCTACGAGCAGTACTTC. Amino acids: CASSLLVGSYEQYF.

Comment on this clonotype: The junction departs from the called germline gene at one end, perhaps through a read error. The chain joins TRBV11-2 to TRBJ2-3; 12 bases match TRBD2. Germline-derived CDR1 and CDR2 are SGHAT and FQNNGV. The CDR3 sequence is 16 residues long. In nucleotides, the CDR3 is TGTGCCAGCAGCTTAGGACTAGCGGGAGTATCAGATACGCGGTATTTT. Its protein product is CASSLGLAGVSDTRYF.

This clonotype was seen only once. A read error may explain this, as a much larger clone is one base away. This chain links TRBV6-2 or TRBV6-3 with TRBJ2-3, with D uncertain. Germline V CDR1 and CDR2: MNHEY, SVGEGT. The CDR3 has 15 amino acids. The CDR3 nucleotides read TGTGCCAGCATCTCCCGGGCCCTTAGCACAGAGACGCAGTATTTT. It specifies CASISRALSTETQYF.

This clonotype was counted a few times. The chain joins TRBV25-1 to TRBJ2-1; no clear D gene. The V end was cut by 2 bases, the J end by 9 bases, with 11 bases between. Per germline, CDR1 MGHDK and CDR2 SYGVNS. This CDR3 contains 13 residues. CDR3 in DNA: TGTGCCAGCAGTGAAAGGCTGGTAGTTGAGCAGTTCTTC. As protein: CASSERLVVEQFF.

This clonotype is categorized as large (0.1 to 1%). Possible read error: a much larger clone is one base away. The CDR3 DNA sequence: TGCGCCAGCAGCTCCTGGAGCGGATACAATGAGCAGTACTTC. Translating it yields CASSSWSGYNEQYF. The chain uses TRBV5-1 and TRBJ2-1; the D gene is possibly TRBD2 (5 bases). The J call is uncertain, as TRBJ2-7 better fits the DNA end. CDR3 length: 14 amino acids. Germline lookup yields CDR1 SGHRS and CDR2 YFSETQ.

The chain couples TRBV28 to TRBJ2-3; TRBD2 might be the D (5 bases). There are 13 residues in the CDR3. The germline CDR1 and CDR2 sequences are MDHEN and SYDVKM. Deletions cut 5 bases from V and 5 bases from J, with 11 bases between. CDR3 amino acids: CASSAPGVDTQYF. CDR3 DNA sequence: TGTGCCAGCAGTGCCCCCGGGGTAGATACGCAGTATTTT.

This clonotype was picked up one time. V and J are TRBV13 and TRBJ2-1; unclear D gene. V lost 3 bases and J 0 bases, leaving 6 bases between the germline ends. CDR1 and CDR2 from the germline V gene are PRHDT and FYEKMQ (reference sequence). The CDR3 is made up of 14 amino acids. As DNA, the CDR3 is TGTGCCAGCAGCTTCTTCAGCTCCTACAATGAGCAGTTCTTC. It encodes CASSFFSSYNEQFF.

This chain links TRBV6-5 with TRBJ2-4, with a weak D call TRBD1 (6 bases). The CDR3 sequence is 13 residues long. V lost 5 bases and J 8 bases, leaving 13 bases between the germline ends. Germline loops: CDR1 MNHEY, CDR2 SVGAGI. CDR3 in amino acids: CASSRDRHYIQYF. As DNA, the CDR3 is TGTGCCAGCAGTCGCGACAGGCATTACATTCAGTACTTC.

This rearrangement joins TRBV20-1 to TRBJ1-2, with D maybe TRBD1 (5 bases). Germline V CDR1 and CDR2: DFQATT, SNEGSKA (reference sequence). CDR3 length equals 12 residues. The V and J ends lost 6 bases and 4 bases respectively, with 12 bases between them. The CDR3 region has the DNA TGCAGTGCCGGTGGCAGGGTCTATGGCTACACCTTC. Translation gives CSAGGRVYGYTF.

The gene calls are TRBV7-2 and TRBJ2-2; TRBD1 agrees at 8 bases. J gave up 1 base and V 5 bases, and 6 bases lay outside the gene matches. The V gene's germline CDR1 is SGHTA and CDR2 FQGNSA. The CDR3 length is 16 residues. This CDR3 is CASSLLGTGNTGELFF. In nucleotides, the CDR3 is TGTGCCAGCAGCCTACTTGGGACAGGGAACACCGGGGAGCTGTTTTTT.

The chain is built from TRBV12-3 or TRBV12-4 and TRBJ2-1; 9 nucleotides align to TRBD2. J gave up 4 bases and V 2 bases, and 9 bases lay outside the gene matches. The CDR3 length is 17 residues. In nucleotides, the CDR3 is TGTGCCAGCAGTTTATTGATTGGCGGGAGGGGGTACAATGAGCAGTTCTTC. Amino acids: CASSLLIGGRGYNEQFF.

This clonotype was seen only a few times. The J gene is TRBJ2-1, the V gene TRBV6-6; TRBD2 matches at 8 bases. CDR1 and CDR2 (germline): MNHNY, SVGAGI (reference sequence). Trimming at V came to 6 bases and at J to 7 bases, leaving 5 bases not matched to a gene. The CDR3 covers 13 residues. The CDR3 is CASRAGGGNEQFF. As DNA, the CDR3 is TGTGCCAGCAGGGCGGGGGGAGGGAATGAGCAGTTCTTC.

This clonotype was recorded many times. The J gene is TRBJ2-3, the V gene TRBV12-3 or TRBV12-4; 7 bases are shared with TRBD2. The length of the CDR3 is 14 residues. Trimming at V came to 5 bases and at J to 0 bases, leaving 2 bases not matched to a gene. This CDR3 is CASSPSGSTDTQYF. CDR3 nucleotide sequence: TGTGCCAGCAGTCCTAGCGGAAGCACAGATACGCAGTATTTT.

The chain employs TRBV20-1 and TRBJ2-1, with TRBD2 as a possible D gene (6 bases). CDR3 length equals 15 residues. Trimming removed 2 bases from V and 4 bases from J, with 15 bases in between. Germline CDR1 is DFQATT and CDR2 is SNEGSKA (reference sequence). CDR3 nucleotide sequence: TGCAGTGCTAGACGTAGCGGAGTGGGGTACAATGAGCAGTTCTTC. Its translation is CSARRSGVGYNEQFF.

The chain combines TRBV20-1 with TRBJ2-7; D might be TRBD1 (6 bases). Germline V gene data show CDR1 as DFQATT and CDR2 as SNEGSKA (reference sequence). The CDR3 is made up of 18 amino acids. Trimming took off 0 bases at V and 0 bases at J, with 21 bases between the two ends. The chain's CDR3 is CSARESPWGPRSSYEQYF. In DNA, the CDR3 is TGCAGTGCTAGAGAATCCCCCTGGGGGCCCCGAAGCTCCTACGAGCAGTACTTC.

This clonotype was found a few times. As DNA, the CDR3 is TGTGCCAGCAGCCAAGGAGGCCCACAGACCACAGATACGCAGTATTTT. Its translation: CASSQGGPQTTDTQYF. V is TRBV14 and J is TRBJ2-3; D not certain. Germline assignment: CDR1 SGHDN and CDR2 FVKESK. V was trimmed by 1 base and J by 2 bases, leaving 13 bases between them. The CDR3 contains 16 residues.

The rearrangement joins TRBV7-2 to TRBJ1-5; TRBD1 matches at 8 bases. The germline gives CDR1 SGHTA, CDR2 FQGNSA. The ends lost 5 bases at V and 5 bases at J; junction bases unmatched: 8. The CDR3 consists of 15 residues. CDR3 DNA sequence: TGTGCCAGCAGCACCCGGACAGGGAGGGATCAGCCCCAGCATTTT. It specifies CASSTRTGRDQPQHF.

The rearrangement joins TRBV18 to TRBJ2-7; D could derive from TRBD1 or TRBD2 (5 bases each). CDR3 length: 14 amino acids. The V gene's germline CDR1 is KGHSH and CDR2 LQKENI. Trimming shortened V by 2 bases and J by 4 bases, and 12 bases separated the two germline ends. As DNA, the CDR3 is TGTGCCAGCTCACCAGGACCCGGGGCTTACGAGCAGTACTTC. Amino acid sequence: CASSPGPGAYEQYF.

The chain employs TRBV27 and TRBJ2-5, with D possibly being TRBD2 (5 bases). Germline-derived CDR1 and CDR2 are MNHEY and SMNVEV (reference sequence). The CDR3 extends over 14 amino acids. Trimming pared 5 bases from V and 4 bases from J, leaving 14 bases between. The CDR3 protein is CASSPLTRPETQYF. CDR3 in DNA: TGTGCCAGCAGTCCCCTTACTAGGCCAGAGACCCAGTACTTC.

This chain uses TRBV7-9 with TRBJ1-5; D gene uncertain. Trimming took off 1 base at V and 7 bases at J, with 5 bases between the two ends. The CDR3 totals 12 residues. The germline V gene has CDR1 SEHNR and CDR2 FQNEAQ (reference sequence). The DNA for the CDR3 is TGTGCCAGCAGCTTAGATTTCCAGCCCCAGCATTTT. Protein: CASSLDFQPQHF.

This chain connects TRBV7-9 to TRBJ2-7; possible D gene TRBD2, 5 bases. Trimming removed 5 bases from V and 5 bases from J, with 19 bases in between. The CDR3 consists of 15 residues. Germline V gene data show CDR1 as SEHNR and CDR2 as FQNEAQ (reference sequence). CDR3 residues: CASSPFQVGENEQYF. The CDR3 nucleotides read TGTGCCAGCAGCCCATTCCAGGTCGGGGAGAACGAGCAGTACTTC.

This chain links TRBV5-5 with TRBJ1-2; possibly TRBD1 for D (5 bases). This CDR3 has 14 residues. Germline V gene lookup returns CDR1 SGHKS and CDR2 YYEKEE (reference sequence). The ends were cut back, 2 bases at V and 3 bases at J, with 11 bases in the middle. CDR3 in amino acids: CASSLWGGDYGYTF. The DNA of the CDR3 is TGTGCCAGCAGCTTATGGGGGGGGGACTATGGCTACACCTTC.

In its sample, this clonotype was seen a few times. The chain has TRBV24-1 and TRBJ2-1, with 7 bases fitting TRBD1. The J call may be faulty, since TRBJ2-7 better matches the DNA end. The CDR3 is made up of 13 amino acids. Germline CDR1 KGHDR, CDR2 SFDVKD. The DNA for the CDR3 is TGTGCCACCAGTGATGACAGGGTCAATGAGCAGTACTTC. Amino acid sequence: CATSDDRVNEQYF.

The chain couples TRBV25-1 to TRBJ2-1; 7 bases line up with TRBD1. CDR1 and CDR2 (germline): MGHDK, SYGVNS. The ends lost 3 bases at V and 5 bases at J; junction bases unmatched: 4. CDR3 length: 14 amino acids. The CDR3 loop is CASSDIGQDNEQFF. In DNA, the CDR3 is TGTGCCAGCAGTGATATCGGACAGGACAATGAGCAGTTCTTC.

This rearrangement joins TRBV15 to TRBJ2-3; TRBD1 matches 7 bases. The CDR3 runs to 16 residues. Germline CDR1 and CDR2: LNHNV and YYDKDF (reference sequence). Trimming took 0 bases from V and 3 from J; bases not matched to a gene: 6. The CDR3, as DNA: TGTGCCACCAGCAGAGATAAGGGGGCTATAACAGATACGCAGTATTTT. It encodes CATSRDKGAITDTQYF.

The chain recombines TRBV28 with TRBJ2-5; D uncertain. With 5 bases removed from V and 2 bases from J, the gap between germline ends came to 12 bases. Germline V gene data show CDR1 as MDHEN and CDR2 as SYDVKM. The CDR3 totals 14 residues. DNA for the CDR3: TGTGCCAGCAGTCCACTGTTCCGACAAGAGACCCAGTACTTC. Translation gives CASSPLFRQETQYF.

This sequence joins TRBV27 and TRBJ2-1; tentatively, D is TRBD2 (5 bases). V shed 3 bases and J shed 3 bases, with 12 bases lying between them. This CDR3 has 15 amino acids. CDR1 is MNHEY, CDR2 SMNVEV, per germline (reference sequence). CDR3 amino acids: CASSFGRVNYNEQFF. The DNA for the CDR3 is TGTGCCAGCAGTTTCGGGCGGGTTAACTACAATGAGCAGTTCTTC.

The chain recombines TRBV6-1 with TRBJ2-7, with D unclear. The germline V and J ends were trimmed by 7 bases and 6 bases, with 19 bases remaining between them. The CDR3 is 14 amino acids. CDR1 MNHNS and CDR2 SASEGT come from the germline V gene. CDR3 amino acids: CASMGGRVKGEQYF. For the CDR3, the DNA is TGTGCCAGCATGGGCGGTAGAGTGAAAGGCGAGCAGTACTTC.